This TCR beta chain was identified in a study of shared clonotypes between healthy human individuals. Measured with immunoSEQ multiplex PCR; TCRdb has only the in-frame clones, and not every one. The repertoire holds under 1,100,000 clones, with approximately 70% as singletons. With 0 bases clipped from V and 0 bases from J, the junction kept 2 bases outside the gene matches. The V gene's germline CDR1 is LGHNA and CDR2 YSLEER. This CDR3 is 15 amino acids long. The rearrangement uses TRBV4-3 and TRBJ2-7; the match to TRBD1 covers 7 bases. The sample consisted of memory CD4+ T cells sorted from blood. The subset here: CD45RA-negative fraction. The sequence derives from a man aged 18 to 30 in good health. The CDR3 loop reads CASSQEPGGSYEQYF. The CDR3 DNA is TGCGCCAGCAGCCAAGAACCAGGGGGCTCCTACGAGCAGTACTTC.